The 17 T cell receptor beta chains below all came from one sample that was sequenced in a study of shared clonotypes between healthy human individuals. Repertoires were generated with immunoSEQ multiplex PCR, while TCRdb's copy carries only in-frame clones and drops some. The sample includes about 2 million clones, 95% seen only once; the top ten take 0.13%. The sequenced material came from naive CD4+ T cells sorted from blood. Subset reported: CD45RA+ positively selected. The source of these receptors is a man aged 18 to 30 in good health.

This chain uses TRBV7-3 with TRBJ2-7; a weak D match, TRBD1 (6 bases). Germline V gives CDR1 SGHTA, CDR2 FQGTGA. This CDR3 has 13 residues. Deletions cut 4 bases from V and 0 bases from J, with 7 bases between. The CDR3 DNA is TGTGCCAGCAGCTGGGACAACTCCTACGAGCAGTACTTC. It translates to CASSWDNSYEQYF. The complete variable domain, with remaining parts taken from reference TRBV7-3 and TRBJ2-7, reads GAGVSQTPSNKVTEKGKYVELRCDPISGHTALYWYRQSLGQGPEFLIYFQGTGAADDSGLPNDRFFAVRPEGSVSTLKIQRTERGDSAVYLCASSWDNSYEQYFGPGTRLTVT.

For this clone: One junction end disagrees with the germline gene, perhaps due to a read error. This CDR3 is also generated by other DNA sequences in the sample. The chain links TRBV7-9 to TRBJ2-7; 7 nucleotides line up with TRBD2. Germline values: CDR1 SEHNR, CDR2 FQNEAQ (reference sequence). CDR3 size: 13 residues. CDR3 coding DNA: TGTGCCAGCAGCCTAGCGGATTCCTACGAGCAGTACTTC. It codes for CASSLADSYEQYF.

This clone has just one count. This chain joins TRBV2 and TRBJ2-7; 11 positions match TRBD2. Unmatched junction bases numbered 3, after V lost 2 bases and J lost 6 bases. This CDR3 is 14 amino acids long. CDR1 is SNHLY and CDR2 is FYNNEI in the germline V gene. The CDR3 DNA reads TGTGCCAGCAGTGAAACTAGCGGGAGCTCCGAGCAGTACTTC. Protein product: CASSETSGSSEQYF. The entire variable domain, with the rest obtained from reference TRBV2 and TRBJ2-7, is as follows: EPEVTQTPSHQVTQMGQEVILRCVPISNHLYFYWYRQILGQKVEFLVSFYNNEISEKSEIFDDQFSVERPDGSNFTLKIRSTKLEDSAMYFCASSETSGSSEQYFGPGTRLTVT.

In its sample, this clone was seen once. The chain uses TRBV29-1 and TRBJ2-1; TRBD2 agrees at 14 bases. Trimming removed 5 bases from V and 5 bases from J; junction bases left unmatched: 5. Per germline, CDR1 SQVTM and CDR2 ANQGSEA. The CDR3 has 15 residues. The CDR3 is CSVHGLAGGNNEQFF. Written as DNA, the CDR3 is TGCAGCGTTCACGGACTAGCGGGAGGCAACAATGAGCAGTTCTTC.

In its sample, this clone was seen once. J is TRBJ2-7 and V is TRBV18, with TRBD1 matching over 8 bases. Trimming cost V 4 bases and J 7 bases; bases outside gene matches: 6. CDR3 size: 13 residues. The V gene's germline CDR1 is KGHSH and CDR2 LQKENI. The CDR3 DNA reads as TGTGCCAGCTCACTCCAGGGGGCGCAGGAGCAGTACTTC. It codes for CASSLQGAQEQYF.

This chain uses TRBV18 with TRBJ2-7, with TRBD2 as a possible D gene (6 bases). Trimming left V 3 bases short and J 7 bases short, with 16 bases between. The CDR3 has 14 amino acids. Germline CDR1 is KGHSH and CDR2 is LQKENI. The CDR3 DNA reads TGTGCCAGCTCACCCCCCCAGCGGGTCATGGAGCAGTACTTC. Protein sequence: CASSPPQRVMEQYF.

V gene TRBV27 combines with J gene TRBJ2-2; D possibly uses TRBD1 or TRBD2 (7 bases each). The CDR3 spans 16 residues. V lost 8 bases, J lost 1 base, and 17 bases lay in between. CDR1 and CDR2 (germline): MNHEY, SMNVEV (reference sequence). The CDR3 sequence is CASSPGGVLNTGELFF. The CDR3, as DNA: TGTGCCAGCTCTCCAGGGGGGGTTTTGAACACCGGGGAGCTGTTTTTT.

The chain is built from TRBV30 and TRBJ2-7, with TRBD2 matching over 9 bases. Per germline, CDR1 GTSNPN and CDR2 SVGIG (reference sequence). V shed 0 bases and J 6 bases; nucleotides not matched to a gene: 3. The CDR3 has 13 amino acids. The CDR3 region is CAWSVSGSVEQYF. The CDR3 DNA is TGTGCCTGGAGTGTTAGCGGGAGCGTCGAGCAGTACTTC.

The J gene is TRBJ2-1, the V gene TRBV27, with 9 bases fitting TRBD2. The CDR3 length is 18 residues. The V gene's germline CDR1 is MNHEY and CDR2 SMNVEV (reference sequence). V lost 2 bases, J lost 2 bases, and 10 bases stayed unmatched. The CDR3 spells CASSLGSGSFPPYNEQFF. The CDR3 region has the DNA TGTGCCAGCAGTTTAGGTAGCGGGAGTTTTCCCCCCTACAATGAGCAGTTCTTC.

Note on this clone: Other nucleotide sequences from this sample produce the same CDR3. The rearrangement links TRBV18 to TRBJ1-5, with D unresolved. The CDR3 is 13 amino acids. Germline assignment: CDR1 KGHSH and CDR2 LQKENI. Trimming removed 4 bases from V and 1 base from J, with 5 bases in between. This chain's CDR3 is CASSQQSNQPQHF. In DNA form, the CDR3 reads TGTGCCAGCTCACAACAGAGCAATCAGCCCCAGCATTTT. Variable domain in full (rest from reference TRBV18 and TRBJ1-5): NAGVMQNPRHLVRRRGQEARLRCSPMKGHSHVYWYRQLPEEGLKFMVYLQKENIIDESGMPKERFSAEFPKEGPSILRIQQVVRGDSAAYFCASSQQSNQPQHFGDGTRLSIL.

The chain employs TRBV30 and TRBJ2-1; D is possibly TRBD1 or TRBD2 (6 bases each). Trimming stripped 2 bases from V and 8 bases from J, with 7 bases between. Germline loops: CDR1 GTSNPN, CDR2 SVGIG (reference sequence). This CDR3 is 11 amino acids long. CDR3 sequence (DNA): TGTGCCTGGAGTAGGGGGGATGAGCAGTTCTTC. It translates to CAWSRGDEQFF.

The V and J genes are TRBV11-3 and TRBJ2-1; TRBD2 aligns across 9 bases. Germline V gives CDR1 SGHNT, CDR2 YENEEA. The CDR3 spans 14 residues. The V segment lost 5 bases and the J segment 6 bases; nucleotides outside the gene matches: 5. The CDR3 region has the DNA TGTGCCAGCAGCCAGCGGGGGGAAACCAATGAGCAGTTCTTC. This encodes CASSQRGETNEQFF.

This clone was found many times. The chain links TRBV19 to TRBJ1-2; TRBD1 agrees at 9 bases. Germline values: CDR1 LNHDA, CDR2 SQIVND (reference sequence). V lost 4 bases to trimming and J lost 5 bases; unmatched junction nucleotides: 2. The CDR3 consists of 13 residues. The DNA for the CDR3 is TGTGCCAGTAGTACGGGACAGGGTTATGGCTACACCTTC. Amino acid sequence: CASSTGQGYGYTF.

This clone came up once. The chain combines TRBV25-1 with TRBJ2-5, with 9 bases matching TRBD1. The CDR3 consists of 15 residues. V shed 5 bases and J 2 bases; nucleotides not matched to a gene: 6. Germline loops: CDR1 MGHDK, CDR2 SYGVNS. DNA for the CDR3: TGTGCCAGCAGTCCGTACAGGGGGCTTCAAGAGACCCAGTACTTC. Amino acid sequence: CASSPYRGLQETQYF.

This chain joins TRBV11-1 and TRBJ2-7, with D hard to call. Germline assignment: CDR1 SGHAT and CDR2 FQDESV (reference sequence). The ends were cut back, 5 bases at V and 1 base at J, with 12 bases in the middle. The CDR3 is 14 amino acids. The CDR3 spells CASSATDGSYEQYF. The CDR3 DNA reads TGTGCCAGCAGCGCCACCGACGGATCCTACGAGCAGTACTTC.

This clone was seen a single time. The chain has TRBV5-4 and TRBJ1-2, with D maybe TRBD1 (6 bases). From germline, CDR1 is SGHNT and CDR2 YYREEE (reference sequence). CDR3 size: 16 residues. V shed 2 bases and J shed 0 bases, with 14 bases lying between them. The CDR3: CASSFHPGASNYGYTF. The CDR3 nucleotides are TGTGCCAGCAGCTTTCATCCGGGGGCATCTAACTATGGCTACACCTTC. Full variable domain (remainder filled in from reference TRBV5-4 and TRBJ1-2): ETGVTQSPTHLIKTRGQQVTLRCSSQSGHNTVSWYQQALGQGPQFIFQYYREEENGRGNFPPRFSGLQFPNYSSELNVNALELDDSALYLCASSFHPGASNYGYTFGSGTRLTVV.

In DNA form, the CDR3 reads TGTGCCAGCAGCCCGCCCGTCACCTACAATGAGCAGTTCTTC. It is translated as CASSPPVTYNEQFF. This sequence joins TRBV13 and TRBJ2-1; D ambiguous. Trimming cost V 5 bases and J 2 bases, with 10 bases left between them. The CDR3 spans 14 residues. Per the germline V gene, CDR1 is PRHDT and CDR2 is FYEKMQ (reference sequence).